This passage covers 13 T cell receptor beta chains from one sample sequenced in a study of regulatory T cells in long-lasting Graves disease. Building the TCR beta libraries relied on iRepertoire HTBI primers, and CDR3 regions underwent Arm-PCR. MiXCR, applied by TCRdb to the multiplex PCR reads, yields one record per CDR3 protein. The sample lists some 490,000 distinct CDR3 sequences, more than 10% seen once, with more than 8% in the top ten. Time point described: newly diagnosed GD, antithyroid drugs for less than 3 months. Preparation of the TCR library used RNA extracted from PBMCs. The same data also contributed to another study, on T cells in Graves' hyperthyroidism and ophthalmopathy.

The specimen was peripheral blood mononuclear cells (PBMCs), collected at new diagnosis, from a patient treated with antithyroid drugs. The receptors come from a woman in her twenties or thirties with Graves disease.

This clonotype was observed many times. The V call is TRBV11-2, the J call TRBJ2-3; D might be TRBD2 (5 bases). The germline V gene has CDR1 SGHAT and CDR2 FQNNGV. V was shortened by 4 bases and J by 9 bases, with 14 bases between the two germline ends. The CDR3 sequence is 13 residues long. CDR3 bases: TGTGCCAGCAGCTCTCCGATGGGAGAAACGCAGTATTTT. As protein: CASSSPMGETQYF.

This clonotype has more than one count but fewer than ten. This chain connects TRBV20-1 to TRBJ2-7; either TRBD1 or TRBD2 may supply D (5 bases each). The germline V and J ends were trimmed by 5 bases and 6 bases, with 11 bases remaining between them. Germline CDR1 and CDR2: DFQATT and SNEGSKA (reference sequence). The CDR3 sequence is 11 residues long. The CDR3 region has the DNA TGCAGTGCTGGGACCTTCCGCGAGCAGTACTTC. This translates into CSAGTFREQYF.

The rearrangement joins TRBV15 to TRBJ1-1; D call uncertain. The CDR3 is 14 residues long. With 2 bases removed from V and 1 base from J, the gap between germline ends came to 8 bases. Germline-derived CDR1 and CDR2 are LNHNV and YYDKDF (reference sequence). In nucleotides, the CDR3 is TGTGCCACCAGCAGAAACCGGGAGAACACTGAAGCTTTCTTT. Its protein is CATSRNRENTEAFF.

This clonotype was found many times. The V gene is TRBV10-3, the J gene TRBJ1-6; a weak D match, TRBD1 (5 bases). V lost 5 bases to trimming and J lost 7 bases, with 9 bases between them. This CDR3 is built from 13 residues. Germline V gene data show CDR1 as ENHRY and CDR2 as SYGVKD. The CDR3 spells CAISRDGNSPLHF. CDR3 nucleotides: TGTGCCATCAGTCGGGACGGCAATTCACCCCTCCACTTT.

The rearrangement joins TRBV5-6 to TRBJ1-2, with D tentatively TRBD1 (5 bases). Germline assignment: CDR1 SGHDT and CDR2 YYEEEE. This CDR3 is built from 13 residues. Trimming took 0 bases from V and 5 from J, leaving 8 bases between them. The CDR3 DNA sequence: TGTGCCAGCAGCTTGGAGGGACCTTATGGCTACACCTTC. Its protein product is CASSLEGPYGYTF.

V gene TRBV4-1 combines with J gene TRBJ1-3; no firm D call. Germline V CDR1 and CDR2: MGHRA, YSYEKL. The CDR3 extends over 15 amino acids. V was clipped by 4 bases and J by 4 bases, with 14 bases between them. DNA of the CDR3: TGCGCCAGCAGCCCCGGAGGCAAAGCGGGAAACACCATATATTTT. This encodes CASSPGGKAGNTIYF.

Concerning this clonotype: Compared with germline, one end of the junction differs, possibly owing to a read error. This chain connects TRBV7-8 to TRBJ2-2, with a possible D match to TRBD2 (5 bases). This CDR3 contains 17 residues. Germline values: CDR1 SGHVS, CDR2 FQNEAQ. CDR3 in amino acids: CASSGHNRDPKPGKLFF. The CDR3 nucleotides are TGTGCCAGCAGCGGTCATAACCGGGATCCAAAACCCGGGAAGCTGTTTTTT.

This clonotype was detected a few times. CDR3 in DNA: TGCAGTGCTAGGTTGGGGGGCGCCCACACTGAAGCTTTCTTT. Translating it yields CSARLGGAHTEAFF. The gene calls are TRBV20-1 and TRBJ1-1; D may be TRBD1 (6 bases). Germline lookup yields CDR1 DFQATT and CDR2 SNEGSKA (reference sequence). CDR3 length: 14 amino acids. V was pared by 3 bases and J by 3 bases, with 14 bases between.

This clonotype was seen repeatedly, ten times or more. A read error may produce the germline difference seen at one junction end. The V and J genes are TRBV12-3 or TRBV12-4 and TRBJ2-2; D is perhaps TRBD2 (6 bases). The CDR3 has 15 amino acids. DNA for the CDR3: TGTACCAGCAGTTTGGTAGGGGCGGGGACCGGGGAGCTGTTTTTT. It yields the protein CTSSLVGAGTGELFF.

This clonotype was counted between two and nine times. This chain uses TRBV25-1 with TRBJ2-4; 9 bases agree with TRBD1. Germline V gene lookup returns CDR1 MGHDK and CDR2 SYGVNS. CDR3 length: 19 residues. V shed 6 bases, J shed 0 bases, and the junction held 15 bases outside the gene matches. The CDR3 DNA reads TGTGCCAGCAGGGGGACGGTTGGTCGGGACAGGGAAGCCAAAAACATTCAGTACTTC. This encodes CASRGTVGRDREAKNIQYF.

The CDR3 region is CSAPGPRFTDTQYF. The CDR3 region has the DNA TGCAGTGCACCCGGGCCGAGATTCACAGATACGCAGTATTTT. The chain joins TRBV20-1 to TRBJ2-3; D is ambiguous. V was shortened by 6 bases and J by 2 bases, with 15 bases between the two germline ends. The CDR3 totals 14 residues. CDR1 is DFQATT and CDR2 is SNEGSKA in the germline V gene (reference sequence).

The chain links TRBV6-5 to TRBJ2-2, with 11 bases that match TRBD1. Germline V gene sequence: CDR1 MNHEY, CDR2 SVGAGI. CDR3 length: 17 amino acids. V lost 0 bases and J lost 4; bases outside the gene matches: 4. The CDR3 DNA reads TGTGCCAGCAGTTACTCGACAGGGACAGGGGGCACCGGGGAGCTGTTTTTT. The encoded protein is CASSYSTGTGGTGELFF.

The chain combines TRBV2 with TRBJ2-1, with D maybe TRBD1 (6 bases). CDR3 length: 12 residues. Germline lookup yields CDR1 SNHLY and CDR2 FYNNEI. V was cut by 3 bases and J by 9 bases, with 9 bases left in between. The CDR3 DNA reads as TGTGCCAGCAGTGATTGGGGGCGTGAGCAGTTCTTC. Amino acids: CASSDWGREQFF.